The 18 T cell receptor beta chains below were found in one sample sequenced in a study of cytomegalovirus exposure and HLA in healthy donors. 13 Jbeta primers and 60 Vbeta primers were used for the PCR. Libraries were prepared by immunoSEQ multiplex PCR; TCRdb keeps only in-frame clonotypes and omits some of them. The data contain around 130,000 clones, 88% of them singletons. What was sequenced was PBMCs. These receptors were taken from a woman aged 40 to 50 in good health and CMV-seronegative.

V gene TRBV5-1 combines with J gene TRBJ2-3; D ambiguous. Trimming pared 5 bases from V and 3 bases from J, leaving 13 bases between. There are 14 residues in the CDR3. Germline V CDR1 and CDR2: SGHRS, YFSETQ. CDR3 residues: CASRDSIGTDTQYF. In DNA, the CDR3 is TGCGCCAGCAGAGACTCAATTGGAACAGATACGCAGTATTTT.

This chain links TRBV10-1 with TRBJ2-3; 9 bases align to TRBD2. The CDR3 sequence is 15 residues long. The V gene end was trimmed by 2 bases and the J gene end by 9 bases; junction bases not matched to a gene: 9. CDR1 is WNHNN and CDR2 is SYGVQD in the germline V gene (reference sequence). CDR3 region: CASSERVAGVGTQYF. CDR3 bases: TGCGCCAGCAGTGAGAGGGTAGCGGGAGTTGGGACGCAGTATTTT.

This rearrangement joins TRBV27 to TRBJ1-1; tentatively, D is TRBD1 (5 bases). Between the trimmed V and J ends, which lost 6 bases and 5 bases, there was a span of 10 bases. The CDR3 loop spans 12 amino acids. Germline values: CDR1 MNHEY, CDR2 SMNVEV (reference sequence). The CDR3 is CASSAQGTEAFF. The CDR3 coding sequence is TGTGCCAGCAGCGCCCAGGGAACTGAAGCTTTCTTT.

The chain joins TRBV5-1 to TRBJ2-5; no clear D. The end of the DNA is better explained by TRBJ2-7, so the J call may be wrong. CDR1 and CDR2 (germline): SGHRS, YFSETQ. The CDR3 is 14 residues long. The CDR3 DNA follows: TGCGCCAGCAGCTTGGCGGGTGAGCCCTACGAGCAGTACTTC. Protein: CASSLAGEPYEQYF.

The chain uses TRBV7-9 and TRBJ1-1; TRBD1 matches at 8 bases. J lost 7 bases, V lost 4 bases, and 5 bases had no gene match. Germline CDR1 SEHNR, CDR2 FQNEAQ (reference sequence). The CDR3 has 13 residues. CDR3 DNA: TGTGCCAGCAGCTCGTTACAGGGGGGTGAAGCTTTCTTT. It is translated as CASSSLQGGEAFF.

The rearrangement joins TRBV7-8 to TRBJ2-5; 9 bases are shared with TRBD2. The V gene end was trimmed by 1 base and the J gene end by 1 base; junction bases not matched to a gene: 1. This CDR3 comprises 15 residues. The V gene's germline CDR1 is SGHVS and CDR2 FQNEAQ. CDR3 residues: CASSLGGGGQETQYF. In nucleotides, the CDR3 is TGTGCCAGCAGCTTAGGCGGGGGGGGCCAAGAGACCCAGTACTTC.

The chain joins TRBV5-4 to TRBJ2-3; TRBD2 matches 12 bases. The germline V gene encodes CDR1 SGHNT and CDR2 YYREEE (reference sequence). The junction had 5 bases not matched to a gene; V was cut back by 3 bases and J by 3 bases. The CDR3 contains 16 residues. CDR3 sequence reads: CASSSRTSGNTDTQYF. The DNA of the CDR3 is TGTGCCAGCAGCTCTAGGACTAGCGGGAATACAGATACGCAGTATTTT.

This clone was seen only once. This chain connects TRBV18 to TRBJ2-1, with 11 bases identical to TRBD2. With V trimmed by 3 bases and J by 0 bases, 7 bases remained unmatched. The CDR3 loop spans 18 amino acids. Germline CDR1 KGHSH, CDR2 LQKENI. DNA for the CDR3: TGTGCCAGCTCACCCAGGCTAGCGGGAGGTTCCTCCTACAATGAGCAGTTCTTC. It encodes CASSPRLAGGSSYNEQFF. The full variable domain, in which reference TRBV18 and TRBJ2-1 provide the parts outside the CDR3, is NAGVMQNPRHLVRRRGQEARLRCSPMKGHSHVYWYRQLPEEGLKFMVYLQKENIIDESGMPKERFSAEFPKEGPSILRIQQVVRGDSAAYFCASSPRLAGGSSYNEQFFGPGTRLTVL.

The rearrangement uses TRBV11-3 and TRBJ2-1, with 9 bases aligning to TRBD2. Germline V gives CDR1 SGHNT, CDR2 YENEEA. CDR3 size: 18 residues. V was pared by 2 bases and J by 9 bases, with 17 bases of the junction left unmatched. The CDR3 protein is CASSLNWLGGLANSEQFF. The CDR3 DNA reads TGTGCCAGCAGCTTAAATTGGTTAGGGGGACTAGCAAACAGTGAGCAGTTCTTC.

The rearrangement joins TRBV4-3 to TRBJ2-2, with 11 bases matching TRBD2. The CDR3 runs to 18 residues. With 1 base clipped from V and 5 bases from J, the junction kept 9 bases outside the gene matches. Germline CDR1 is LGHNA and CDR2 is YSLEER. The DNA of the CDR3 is TGCGCCAGCAGCCAAGGGGTGATAGCGGGAGGGAAGACCGGGGAGCTGTTTTTT. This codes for CASSQGVIAGGKTGELFF.

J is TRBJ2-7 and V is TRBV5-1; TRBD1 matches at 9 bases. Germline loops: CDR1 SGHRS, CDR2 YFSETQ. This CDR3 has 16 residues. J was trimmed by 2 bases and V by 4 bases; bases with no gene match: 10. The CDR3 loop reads CASSQGQGGPTYEQYF. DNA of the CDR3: TGCGCCAGCAGCCAGGGACAGGGCGGACCCACCTACGAGCAGTACTTC.

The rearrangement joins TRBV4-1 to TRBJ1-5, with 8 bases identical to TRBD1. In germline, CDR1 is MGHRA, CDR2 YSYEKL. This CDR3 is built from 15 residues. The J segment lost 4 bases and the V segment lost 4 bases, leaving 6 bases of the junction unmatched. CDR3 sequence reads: CASSPLWTGNQPQHF. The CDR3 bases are TGCGCCAGCAGCCCACTCTGGACAGGGAATCAGCCCCAGCATTTT.

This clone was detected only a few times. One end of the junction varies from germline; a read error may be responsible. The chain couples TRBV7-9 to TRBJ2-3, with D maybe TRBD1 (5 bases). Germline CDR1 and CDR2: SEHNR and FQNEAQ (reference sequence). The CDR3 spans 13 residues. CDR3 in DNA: TGTTCCAGCAGCCAATCAGGGTCAGATACGCAGTATTTT. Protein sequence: CSSSQSGSDTQYF.

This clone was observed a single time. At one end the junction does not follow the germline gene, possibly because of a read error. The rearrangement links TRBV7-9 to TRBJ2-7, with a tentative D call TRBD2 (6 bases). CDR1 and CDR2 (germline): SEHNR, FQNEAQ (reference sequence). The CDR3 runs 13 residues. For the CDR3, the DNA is TGTGCCAGCAGCTTAGGTTCCCTTAGCGCGGGGAACTTC. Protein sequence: CASSLGSLSAGNF.

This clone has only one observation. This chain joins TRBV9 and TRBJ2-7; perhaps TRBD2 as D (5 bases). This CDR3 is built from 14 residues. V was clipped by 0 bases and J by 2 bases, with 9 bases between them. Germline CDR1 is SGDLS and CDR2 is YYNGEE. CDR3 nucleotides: TGTGCCAGCAGCGTAGGCCTAGCAGCCTACGAGCAGTACTTC. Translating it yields CASSVGLAAYEQYF. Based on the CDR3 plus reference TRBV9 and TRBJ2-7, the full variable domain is DSGVTQTPKHLITATGQRVTLRCSPRSGDLSVYWYQQSLDQGLQFLIQYYNGEERAKGNILERFSAQQFPDLHSELNLSSLELGDSALYFCASSVGLAAYEQYFGPGTRLTVT.

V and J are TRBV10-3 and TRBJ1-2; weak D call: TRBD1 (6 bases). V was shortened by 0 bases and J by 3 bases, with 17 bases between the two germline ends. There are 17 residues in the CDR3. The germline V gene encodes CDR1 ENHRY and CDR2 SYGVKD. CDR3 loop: CAISESNYQGSDYGYTF. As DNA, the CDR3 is TGTGCCATCAGTGAGTCGAATTATCAGGGGAGTGACTATGGCTACACCTTC.

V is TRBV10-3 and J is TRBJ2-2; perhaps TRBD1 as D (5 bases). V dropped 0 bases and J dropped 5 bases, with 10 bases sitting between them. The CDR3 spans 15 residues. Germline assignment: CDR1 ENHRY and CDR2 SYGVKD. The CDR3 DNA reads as TGTGCCATCAGTGAGTCGGTGCAGGGAACCGGGGAGCTGTTTTTT. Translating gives CAISESVQGTGELFF.

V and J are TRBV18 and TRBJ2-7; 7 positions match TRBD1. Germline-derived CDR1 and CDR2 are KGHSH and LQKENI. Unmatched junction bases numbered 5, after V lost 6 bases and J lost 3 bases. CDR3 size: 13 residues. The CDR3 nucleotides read TGTGCCAGCTCGCCGGGACAGTACTACGAGCAGTACTTC. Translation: CASSPGQYYEQYF.